Included here is one T cell receptor beta chain sequence, with context. Use of 60 Vbeta and 13 Jbeta primers characterized the PCR. Per the study methods: An analysis performed later counted roughly 80 million unique TCR beta chains (roughly 11 million of them shared). Using immunoSEQ multiplex PCR, the repertoire was profiled, and TCRdb retains in-frame clones only, with some absent. That table furnishes V, J and clone size, whereas the DNA furnished D and trimming. The table includes about 190,000 clones, approximately 79% detected once. The data derive from a study of cytomegalovirus exposure and HLA in healthy donors. For the study at large: When 398 donors were genotyped, over 80% of them were found to fall in the Caucasian-associated ancestry cluster.

Germline V lookup: CDR1 LNHNV, CDR2 YYDKDF (reference sequence). Trimming pared 2 bases from V and 7 bases from J, leaving 12 bases between. The CDR3 contains 15 residues. This clonotype was sampled from a woman aged 18-29 years in good health and CMV-seronegative. The gene calls are TRBV15 and TRBJ1-6; a possible D gene is TRBD1 (5 bases). Sequencing was performed on PBMCs. The CDR3 sequence: CATSRTPGGNSPLHF. The CDR3 DNA follows: TGTGCCACCAGCAGAACGCCGGGGGGGAATTCACCCCTCCACTTT.